This is a list of T cell receptor beta chains from one sample in a study of monozygotic twins with inflammatory bowel disease. TCRdb reprocessed the 5' RACE reads, with one entry per CDR3 protein and no DNA. The sample table sets out 350,000 to 500,000 distinct CDR3 sequences. Sequenced material: blood. Receptor source: a human donor with ulcerative colitis or Crohn's disease, or a healthy co-twin of an affected twin (not recorded which). Each CDR3 is given with its conserved first and last residue.

TRBJ2-7	TRBV7-2	CASSPRGTTYEQYF
TRBJ2-1	TRBV5-4	CASSFTEYNEQFF
TRBJ2-5	TRBV10-3	CAISESWLIADQETQYF
TRBJ1-1	TRBV10-3	CAITRGRSTEAFF
TRBJ1-2	TRBV5-1	CASTKDSLYGYTF
TRBJ2-6	TRBV19	CASSIKLLSGANVLTF
TRBJ1-6	TRBV7-9	CASSPQQGSPLHF
TRBJ2-2	TRBV14	CASSQGHGRDTGELFF
TRBJ1-2	TRBV3-1	CASSRFGSPYGYTF
TRBJ2-1	TRBV7-2	CASSPGTSGGWGQFF
TRBJ1-5	TRBV10-3	CAISESPPVLRGNQPQHF
TRBJ2-1	TRBV20-1	CSVVGLAVNEQFF
TRBJ1-5	TRBV19	CASSISGPHQPQHF
TRBJ2-7	TRBV5-1	CASSHTGAAYEQYF
TRBJ1-1	TRBV5-1	CASSLKQNTDAFF
TRBJ2-3	TRBV18	CASSPTPIVRDTQYF
TRBJ2-1	TRBV7-9	CASSPVLAGSSYNEQFF
TRBJ2-3	TRBV5-1	CASTTLTTDTQYF
TRBJ1-1	TRBV18	CASSPLQTGTEAFF
TRBJ1-4	TRBV10-3	CAISDYPSAEKLFF
TRBJ2-7	TRBV20-1	CSANGRDEQYF
TRBJ1-1	TRBV6-1	CASRSPGDMNTEAFF
TRBJ2-1	TRBV28	CASIFPGGGEFF
TRBJ2-3	TRBV18	CASSPPRYGTSGADTQYF
TRBJ2-5	TRBV28	CASSLSREETQYF
TRBJ1-1	TRBV6-5	CASSLRGPYTEAFF
TRBJ1-1	TRBV20-1	CSASVLTEAFF
TRBJ2-5	TRBV28	CASSLGGGRGQETQYF
TRBJ1-6	TRBV7-9	CASSRIGGPLHF
TRBJ2-7	TRBV6-1	CATLWRGVNEQYF
TRBJ1-6	TRBV18	CASSPGQPYNSPLHF
TRBJ2-5	TRBV5-1	CASSLERHLQETQYF
TRBJ1-2	TRBV19	CASFDSSNYGYTF
TRBJ2-3	TRBV27	CASSSAEGRQYF
TRBJ2-2	TRBV23-1	CASSHHRARDTGELFF
TRBJ2-1	TRBV18	CASSFQKHNEQFF
TRBJ2-2	TRBV12-3/TRBV12-4	CASSLAGTGNTGELFF
TRBJ2-1	TRBV5-1	CASSSGLYNEQFF
TRBJ1-1	TRBV10-3	CADTGQSLLMNTEAFF
TRBJ2-1	TRBV6-1	CASSARDNFNEQFF
TRBJ2-7	TRBV5-1	CASSLRPPDEQYF
TRBJ2-3	TRBV4-1	CASSQGISGSADTQYF
TRBJ2-7	TRBV10-3	CAISDTGTVSYEQYF
TRBJ1-6	TRBV12-3/TRBV12-4	CASSLQQGNSPLHF
TRBJ2-2	TRBV25-1	CASSDPLGGGELFF
TRBJ2-1	TRBV6-4	CASSTGSSSYNEQFF
TRBJ1-2	TRBV7-2	CASSVPTGFYGYTF
TRBJ2-1	TRBV7-2	CASSLDSGRANEQFF
TRBJ2-1	TRBV4-1	CASSQVRGSSYNEQFF
TRBJ1-5	TRBV18	CASSLDFNQPQHF
TRBJ2-1	TRBV7-3	CASSLAGTVYNEQFF
TRBJ2-7	TRBV20-1	CSAISSSGGTYEQYF
TRBJ2-1	TRBV29-1	CSVGSTYNEQFF
TRBJ2-5	TRBV28	CASSLYGSARVTQYF
TRBJ1-3	TRBV12-3/TRBV12-4	CASSQGTAFSGNTIYF